This is a list of T cell receptor beta chains from one sample in a study of tumor and adjacent non-tumor tissue in lung cancer. MiXCR was run by TCRdb on the multiplex PCR reads, yielding one entry per CDR3 protein. Of 70,000 to 80,000 distinct CDR3 sequences listed, just under 75% are singletons. Sequences were obtained from lung tumor tissue. The receptor source for this set is a woman aged 40 to 50 with non-small cell lung cancer. Each CDR3 is given with its conserved first and last residue. Fields, in order: D gene, V gene, clone size, J gene, CDR3 protein, CDR3 DNA. A D gene is named only where the DNA matches it firmly. The size of a clone is reported for some rows only, either as once, few or many, or as a class for expanded clones.

D gene: .; V gene: TRBV12-3/TRBV12-4; clone size: .; J gene: TRBJ1-5; CDR3 protein: CVSSTNRKASNQPRHF; CDR3 DNA: TGTGTCAGCAGTACAAACAGGAAAGCGAGCAATCAGCCCCGGCATTTT
D gene: .; V gene: TRBV24-1; clone size: many; J gene: TRBJ2-2; CDR3 protein: CATSELQGNTGELFF; CDR3 DNA: TGTGCCACCAGTGAGCTACAGGGGAACACCGGGGAGCTGTTTTTT
D gene: .; V gene: TRBV6-1; clone size: .; J gene: TRBJ1-1; CDR3 protein: CASNEQGRGTEAFF; CDR3 DNA: TGTGCCAGTAATGAACAGGGAAGAGGAACTGAAGCTTTCTTT
D gene: .; V gene: TRBV6-5; clone size: .; J gene: TRBJ1-1; CDR3 protein: CVSSYRGDAGRGTEAFF; CDR3 DNA: TGTGTCAGCAGTTACCGAGGGGACGCAGGCCGTGGCACTGAAGCTTTCTTT
D gene: TRBD2; V gene: TRBV28; clone size: few; J gene: TRBJ2-7; CDR3 protein: CARRGTSGSEQYF; CDR3 DNA: TGTGCCAGGAGGGGGACTAGCGGGAGCGAGCAGTACTTC
D gene: .; V gene: TRBV11-3; clone size: .; J gene: TRBJ2-1; CDR3 protein: CATGRGNEQFF; CDR3 DNA: TGTGCCACTGGCCGCGGCAATGAGCAATTCTTC
D gene: TRBD2; V gene: TRBV18; clone size: .; J gene: TRBJ2-1; CDR3 protein: CASSPCTSGRDYNEQFF; CDR3 DNA: TGTGCCAGCTCACCCTGTACTAGCGGGAGGGATTACAATGAGCAGTTCTTC
D gene: .; V gene: TRBV4-1; clone size: .; J gene: TRBJ2-1; CDR3 protein: CASSQRGHSHLF; CDR3 DNA: TGCGCCAGCAGCCAGAGGGGCCACTCGCACTTATTC
D gene: .; V gene: TRBV11-3; clone size: .; J gene: TRBJ2-7; CDR3 protein: CASSPPRGVYEQYF; CDR3 DNA: TGTGCCAGCAGCCCCCCAAGGGGGGTGTACGAGCAGTACTTC
D gene: TRBD2; V gene: TRBV4-1; clone size: .; J gene: TRBJ2-1; CDR3 protein: CASIQAGTSGSLKQFF; CDR3 DNA: TGCGCCAGCATCCAAGCAGGGACTAGCGGGAGTCTTAAGCAGTTCTTC
D gene: .; V gene: TRBV29-1; clone size: .; J gene: TRBJ2-1; CDR3 protein: CGVETGCALNEQFF; CDR3 DNA: TGCGGCGTTGAAACGGGATGCGCTCTCAATGAGCAGTTCTTC
D gene: .; V gene: TRBV11-3; clone size: .; J gene: TRBJ2-2; CDR3 protein: CASETGQPSTGELLF; CDR3 DNA: TGTGCCAGCGAAACTGGACAGCCCAGCACCGGGGAGCTGTTATTT
D gene: .; V gene: TRBV6-5; clone size: .; J gene: TRBJ2-1; CDR3 protein: CVSSRTSWENEQFF; CDR3 DNA: TGTGTCAGCAGCCGGACCTCGTGGGAGAATGAGCAGTTCTTC
D gene: .; V gene: TRBV11-2; clone size: .; J gene: TRBJ1-6; CDR3 protein: CANSLASGNNSPFRF; CDR3 DNA: TGTGCCAACAGCTTAGCCTCGGGGAATAATTCACCCTTCCGCTTT
D gene: .; V gene: TRBV11-3; clone size: .; J gene: TRBJ1-6; CDR3 protein: CAGNHGENSPLHF; CDR3 DNA: TGTGCCGGCAACCATGGAGAGAACTCACCCCTCCACTTT
D gene: TRBD1; V gene: TRBV6-1; clone size: .; J gene: TRBJ1-1; CDR3 protein: CASSGTENTEALF; CDR3 DNA: TGTGCTAGCAGCGGGACAGAGAACACTGAAGCTCTCTTT
D gene: .; V gene: TRBV7-2; clone size: .; J gene: TRBJ2-4; CDR3 protein: CASAGRIKNIQYF; CDR3 DNA: TGTGCCAGTGCAGGGAGGATCAAAAACATTCAGTACTTC
D gene: .; V gene: TRBV12-3/TRBV12-4; clone size: many; J gene: TRBJ2-2; CDR3 protein: CASSHLRGGRTGELFF; CDR3 DNA: TGTGCCAGCAGTCACTTAAGGGGGGGGCGAACCGGGGAGCTGTTTTTT
D gene: .; V gene: TRBV10-3; clone size: many; J gene: TRBJ2-7; CDR3 protein: CAISQGSEQYF; CDR3 DNA: TGTGCCATCAGTCAGGGTTCCGAGCAGTACTTC
D gene: .; V gene: TRBV12-3/TRBV12-4; clone size: .; J gene: TRBJ2-5; CDR3 protein: CTSSLEGVQKTHYF; CDR3 DNA: TGTACCAGCAGTTTAGAAGGAGTTCAGAAGACCCACTACTTC
D gene: .; V gene: TRBV11-1; clone size: .; J gene: TRBJ2-1; CDR3 protein: CASSPTTRSSYNAQFF; CDR3 DNA: TGTGCCAGCAGCCCCACCACGAGGAGCTCCTACAATGCGCAGTTCTTC
D gene: .; V gene: TRBV7-2; clone size: .; J gene: TRBJ2-7; CDR3 protein: CASSSDSEQYF; CDR3 DNA: TGTGCCAGCAGCTCCGACTCCGAGCAGTATTTC
D gene: .; V gene: TRBV4-1; clone size: many; J gene: TRBJ2-1; CDR3 protein: CASSPRDQSYNEQFF; CDR3 DNA: TGCGCCAGCAGCCCCCGGGACCAGTCCTACAATGAGCAGTTCTTC
D gene: TRBD2; V gene: TRBV12-3/TRBV12-4; clone size: many; J gene: TRBJ2-3; CDR3 protein: CASRGLAPGGDTQYF; CDR3 DNA: TGTGCCAGCAGGGGACTAGCTCCCGGGGGGGATACGCAGTATTTT